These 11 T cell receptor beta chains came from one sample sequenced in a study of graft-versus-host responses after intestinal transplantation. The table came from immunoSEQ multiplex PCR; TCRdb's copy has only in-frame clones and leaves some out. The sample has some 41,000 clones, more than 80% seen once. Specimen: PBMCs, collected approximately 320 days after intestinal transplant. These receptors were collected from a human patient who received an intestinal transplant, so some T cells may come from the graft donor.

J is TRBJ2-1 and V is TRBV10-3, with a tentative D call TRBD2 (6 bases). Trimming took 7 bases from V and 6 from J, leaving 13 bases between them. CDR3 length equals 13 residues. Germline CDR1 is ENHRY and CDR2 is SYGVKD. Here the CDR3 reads CAITKGLRNEQFF. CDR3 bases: TGTGCCATCACTAAGGGACTCCGCAATGAGCAGTTCTTC.

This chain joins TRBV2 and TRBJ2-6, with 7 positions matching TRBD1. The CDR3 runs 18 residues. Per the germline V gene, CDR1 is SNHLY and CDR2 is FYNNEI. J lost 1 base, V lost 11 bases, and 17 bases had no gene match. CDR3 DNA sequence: TGTGCCGGACGGGACAGCCCATTTCGCGCTTCTGGGGCCAACGTCCTGACTTTC. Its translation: CAGRDSPFRASGANVLTF.

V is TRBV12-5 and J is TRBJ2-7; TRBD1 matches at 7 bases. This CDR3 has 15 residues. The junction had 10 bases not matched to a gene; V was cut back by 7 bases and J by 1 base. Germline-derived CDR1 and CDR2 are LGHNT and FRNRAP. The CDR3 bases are TGTGCTAGTGCCTTAGGGACAGATCAATCCTACGAGCAGTACTTC. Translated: CASALGTDQSYEQYF.

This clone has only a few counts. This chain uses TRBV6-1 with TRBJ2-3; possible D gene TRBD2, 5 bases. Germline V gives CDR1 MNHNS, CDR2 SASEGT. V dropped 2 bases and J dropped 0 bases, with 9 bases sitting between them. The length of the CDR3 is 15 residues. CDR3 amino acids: CASSETRTSTDTQYF. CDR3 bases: TGTGCCAGCAGTGAAACAAGGACTAGCACAGATACGCAGTATTTT.

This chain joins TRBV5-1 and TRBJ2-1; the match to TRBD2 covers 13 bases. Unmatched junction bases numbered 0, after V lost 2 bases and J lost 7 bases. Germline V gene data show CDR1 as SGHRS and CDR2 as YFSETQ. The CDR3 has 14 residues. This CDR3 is CASSLLAGGNEQFF. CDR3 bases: TGCGCCAGCAGCTTACTAGCGGGAGGGAATGAGCAGTTCTTC.

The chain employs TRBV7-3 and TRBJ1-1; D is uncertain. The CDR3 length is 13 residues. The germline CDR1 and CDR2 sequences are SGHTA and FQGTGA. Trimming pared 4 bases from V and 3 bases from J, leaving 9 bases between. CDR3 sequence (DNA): TGTGCCAGCAGCTGGATCCGGGACACTGAAGCTTTCTTT. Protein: CASSWIRDTEAFF. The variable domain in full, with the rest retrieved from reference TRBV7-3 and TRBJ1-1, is GAGVSQTPSNKVTEKGKYVELRCDPISGHTALYWYRQSLGQGPEFLIYFQGTGAADDSGLPNDRFFAVRPEGSVSTLKIQRTERGDSAVYLCASSWIRDTEAFFGQGTRLTVV.

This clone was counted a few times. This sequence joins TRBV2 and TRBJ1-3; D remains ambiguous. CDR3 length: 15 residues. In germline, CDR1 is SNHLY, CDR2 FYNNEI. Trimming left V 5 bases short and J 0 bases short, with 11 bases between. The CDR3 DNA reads TGTGCCAGCAGTCTCATGTTGATCTCTGGAAACACCATATATTTT. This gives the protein CASSLMLISGNTIYF.

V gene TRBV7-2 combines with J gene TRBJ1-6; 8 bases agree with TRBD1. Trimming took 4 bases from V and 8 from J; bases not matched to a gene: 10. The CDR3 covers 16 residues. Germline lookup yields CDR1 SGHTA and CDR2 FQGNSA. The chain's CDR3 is CASSSRFTGGYSPLHF. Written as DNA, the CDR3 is TGTGCCAGCAGCTCCCGGTTCACAGGGGGGTATTCACCCCTCCACTTT.

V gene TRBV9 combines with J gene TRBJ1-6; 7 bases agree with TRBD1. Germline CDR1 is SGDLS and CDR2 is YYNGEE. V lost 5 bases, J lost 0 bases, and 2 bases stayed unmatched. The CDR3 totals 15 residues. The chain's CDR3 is CASRDRSSYNSPLHF. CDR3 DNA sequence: TGTGCCAGCAGGGACAGGAGCTCCTATAATTCACCCCTCCACTTT.

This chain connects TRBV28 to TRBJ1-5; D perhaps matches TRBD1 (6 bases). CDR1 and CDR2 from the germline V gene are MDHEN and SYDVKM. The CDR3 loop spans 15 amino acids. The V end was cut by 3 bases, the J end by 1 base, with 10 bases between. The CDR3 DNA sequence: TGTGCCAGCAGTTTTGGAGGGGGAAGCAATCAGCCCCAGCATTTT. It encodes CASSFGGGSNQPQHF. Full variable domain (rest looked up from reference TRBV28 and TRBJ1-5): DVKVTQSSRYLVKRTGEKVFLECVQDMDHENMFWYRQDPGLGLRLIYFSYDVKMKEKGDIPEGYSVSREKKERFSLILESASTNQTSMYLCASSFGGGSNQPQHFGDGTRLSIL.

CDR3 coding DNA: TGTGCCAGCAACCTGGACCCTTATAATTCACCCCTCCACTTT. Translation: CASNLDPYNSPLHF. This rearrangement joins TRBV2 to TRBJ1-6, with D uncertain. V lost 7 bases and J 4 bases, leaving 11 bases between the germline ends. The CDR3 has 14 residues. Germline CDR1 reads SNHLY; CDR2 reads FYNNEI. Full variable domain (rest looked up from reference TRBV2 and TRBJ1-6): EPEVTQTPSHQVTQMGQEVILRCVPISNHLYFYWYRQILGQKVEFLVSFYNNEISEKSEIFDDQFSVERPDGSNFTLKIRSTKLEDSAMYFCASNLDPYNSPLHFGNGTRLTVT.